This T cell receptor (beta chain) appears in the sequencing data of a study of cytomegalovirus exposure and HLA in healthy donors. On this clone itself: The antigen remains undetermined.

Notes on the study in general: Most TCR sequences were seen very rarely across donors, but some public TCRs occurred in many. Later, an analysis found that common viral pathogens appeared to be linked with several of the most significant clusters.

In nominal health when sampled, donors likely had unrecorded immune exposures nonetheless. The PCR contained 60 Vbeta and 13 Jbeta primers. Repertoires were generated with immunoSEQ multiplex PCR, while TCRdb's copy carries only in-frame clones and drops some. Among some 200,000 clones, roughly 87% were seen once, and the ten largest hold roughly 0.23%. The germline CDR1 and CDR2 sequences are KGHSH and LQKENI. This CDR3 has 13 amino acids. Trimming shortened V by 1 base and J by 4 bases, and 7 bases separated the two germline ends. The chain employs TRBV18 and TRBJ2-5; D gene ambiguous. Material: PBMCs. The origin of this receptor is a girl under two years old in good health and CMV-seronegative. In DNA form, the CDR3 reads TGTGCCAGCTCACCACGCGCTTCAGAGACCCAGTACTTC. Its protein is CASSPRASETQYF.